Listed here are 28 T cell receptor beta chains from one sample, sequenced in a study of regulatory dendritic cells for organ transplantation. Assay used: immunoSEQ multiplex PCR; TCRdb lists only in-frame clones, some missing. There are 35,000 to 45,000 clones in the sample; about nine tenths occur only once, and approximately 0.11% lies in the top ten. The specimen sequenced was naive CD8+ T cells from blood. As for subset: CD45RA+ naive T cells. All receptors derive from a human donor in good health.

The chain has TRBV4-1 and TRBJ2-3; 12 nucleotides align to TRBD1. The germline V gene encodes CDR1 MGHRA and CDR2 YSYEKL. CDR3 size: 15 residues. V dropped 4 bases and J dropped 5; count of bases not matched to a gene: 4. The CDR3 region has the DNA TGCGCCAGCAGCCCAAGGGACAGGGGGCTAGATACGCAGTATTTT. Translated, it gives CASSPRDRGLDTQYF.

This chain links TRBV7-8 with TRBJ1-1; D not certain. The CDR3 runs 15 residues. Trimming took 2 bases from V and 3 from J, leaving 13 bases between them. Germline V gene sequence: CDR1 SGHVS, CDR2 FQNEAQ. The CDR3 sequence: CASSLIARRDTEAFF. The CDR3 DNA sequence: TGTGCCAGCAGCTTAATTGCCCGGCGGGACACTGAAGCTTTCTTT. The variable domain in full, with the rest retrieved from reference TRBV7-8 and TRBJ1-1, is GAGVSQSPRYKVAKRGQDVALRCDPISGHVSLFWYQQALGQGPEFLTYFQNEAQLDKSGLPSDRFFAERPEGSVSTLKIQRTQQEDSAVYLCASSLIARRDTEAFFGQGTRLTVV.

J is TRBJ1-1 and V is TRBV27, with 7 bases fitting TRBD1. This CDR3 has 14 residues. The germline V gene encodes CDR1 MNHEY and CDR2 SMNVEV (reference sequence). Trimming at V came to 5 bases and at J to 1 base, leaving 4 bases not matched to a gene. CDR3 sequence (DNA): TGTGCCAGCAGTAACCGGGACAGGAACACTGAAGCTTTCTTT. It specifies CASSNRDRNTEAFF.

The gene calls are TRBV28 and TRBJ1-5; 7 bases are a match to TRBD1. This CDR3 spans 16 amino acids. CDR1 is MDHEN, CDR2 SYDVKM, per germline. V was clipped by 1 base and J by 5 bases; unmatched bases: 8. The CDR3, as DNA: TGTGCCAGCAGTTTATTACTGGGACAGACAGATCAGCCCCAGCATTTT. This sequence encodes CASSLLLGQTDQPQHF. Full variable domain (outside the CDR3, taken from reference TRBV28 and TRBJ1-5): DVKVTQSSRYLVKRTGEKVFLECVQDMDHENMFWYRQDPGLGLRLIYFSYDVKMKEKGDIPEGYSVSREKKERFSLILESASTNQTSMYLCASSLLLGQTDQPQHFGDGTRLSIL.

This clone has just one count. The V call is TRBV7-2, the J call TRBJ2-7; the match to TRBD1 covers 8 bases. This CDR3 comprises 14 residues. Germline CDR1 SGHTA, CDR2 FQGNSA. The junction had 4 bases not matched to a gene; V was cut back by 6 bases and J by 0 bases. The CDR3 DNA sequence: TGTGCCAGCAGTACAGGGGGGTCCTCCTACGAGCAGTACTTC. Translation: CASSTGGSSYEQYF.

The chain combines TRBV5-6 with TRBJ1-2, with 7 bases lining up with TRBD1. This CDR3 comprises 14 residues. With V trimmed by 6 bases and J by 2 bases, 7 bases remained unmatched. Germline CDR1 SGHDT, CDR2 YYEEEE. The chain's CDR3 is CASNSGQKNYGYTF. The CDR3 DNA reads as TGTGCCAGCAATTCGGGACAGAAAAACTATGGCTACACCTTC.

This chain joins TRBV7-6 and TRBJ1-2, with 8 nucleotides matching TRBD1. The junction had 9 bases not matched to a gene; V was cut back by 4 bases and J by 8 bases. This CDR3 comprises 14 residues. Germline assignment: CDR1 SGHVS and CDR2 FNYEAQ. CDR3 DNA sequence: TGTGCCAGCAGCTCCCCCGACAGGGGCTCCGGCTACACCTTC. Translated: CASSSPDRGSGYTF.

With regard to this clone: Distinct nucleotide sequences in the sample also encode this CDR3. J is TRBJ1-1 and V is TRBV27; D is unclear. Germline CDR1 reads MNHEY; CDR2 reads SMNVEV (reference sequence). V was pared by 2 bases and J by 5 bases, with 3 bases between. This CDR3 comprises 11 residues. This chain's CDR3 is CASSLGTEAFF. As DNA, the CDR3 is TGTGCCAGCAGTTTAGGTACTGAAGCTTTCTTT.

This clone appeared once. This chain connects TRBV6-5 to TRBJ1-3, with no clear D. CDR1 MNHEY and CDR2 SVGAGI come from the germline V gene. This CDR3 has 13 amino acids. The V end lost 5 bases, the J end lost 4 bases, and 9 bases lay between the germline ends. The CDR3 loop is CASSNVAGNTIYF. For the CDR3, the DNA is TGTGCCAGCAGTAACGTTGCAGGAAACACCATATATTTT.

As regards this clone: Sequence at one end of the junction differs from germline and may be a read error. The rearrangement joins TRBV4-1 to TRBJ2-1, with TRBD1 matching over 9 bases. The CDR3 length is 17 residues. Germline V gene lookup returns CDR1 MGHRA and CDR2 YSYEKL. The chain's CDR3 is CASSQDRTGQGYTEQFF. The CDR3 DNA follows: TGCGCCAGCAGCCAGGATCGTACGGGACAGGGATACACTGAGCAGTTCTTC.

This rearrangement joins TRBV27 to TRBJ2-3, with D hard to call. The CDR3 spans 15 residues. Looked up from germline, CDR1 is MNHEY and CDR2 is SMNVEV (reference sequence). V gave up 3 bases and J gave up 2 bases, with 12 bases separating them. CDR3 in amino acids: CASSFVRTVTDTQYF. The CDR3 DNA reads as TGTGCCAGCAGTTTTGTTAGAACCGTCACAGATACGCAGTATTTT.

The rearrangement uses TRBV5-6 and TRBJ1-2; no clear D gene. Germline V CDR1 and CDR2: SGHDT, YYEEEE. The V end was cut by 0 bases, the J end by 5 bases, with 11 bases between. The CDR3 is 14 residues long. The CDR3 sequence: CASSLGTSSYGYTF. The CDR3 coding sequence is TGTGCCAGCAGCTTGGGGACGTCGTCTTATGGCTACACCTTC.

The rearrangement uses TRBV4-1 and TRBJ2-3; the D gene is possibly TRBD1 (6 bases). Germline-derived CDR1 and CDR2 are MGHRA and YSYEKL. The ends were cut back, 0 bases at V and 5 bases at J, with 12 bases in the middle. This CDR3 spans 15 amino acids. The CDR3 DNA sequence: TGCGCCAGCAGCCAAGAAGCAGGGGTGATAGATACGCAGTATTTT. Translated, it gives CASSQEAGVIDTQYF.

The rearrangement links TRBV5-8 to TRBJ2-3; no clear D. CDR3 length equals 13 residues. Germline CDR1 is SGHTS and CDR2 is YDEGEE. The V end was cut by 4 bases, the J end by 0 bases, with 6 bases between. CDR3 protein: CASSNPSTDTQYF. CDR3 nucleotide sequence: TGTGCCAGCAGCAACCCCAGCACAGATACGCAGTATTTT.

This rearrangement joins TRBV19 to TRBJ2-5; unclear D gene. This CDR3 is 17 amino acids long. Germline CDR1 reads LNHDA; CDR2 reads SQIVND (reference sequence). Trimming stripped 4 bases from V and 5 bases from J, with 23 bases between. CDR3 sequence: CASSNPPASGNGETQYF. In DNA form, the CDR3 reads TGTGCCAGTAGTAACCCCCCGGCTAGTGGAAACGGGGAGACCCAGTACTTC.

The V gene is TRBV11-2, the J gene TRBJ2-7; TRBD1 aligns across 9 bases. In germline, CDR1 is SGHAT, CDR2 FQNNGV. Germline trimming cut 3 bases from V and 2 bases from J; bases unmatched to any gene: 2. The CDR3 runs to 14 residues. The CDR3 sequence is CASSFGTGTYEQYF. Here the CDR3 DNA reads TGTGCCAGCAGCTTCGGGACAGGGACCTACGAGCAGTACTTC.

V is TRBV9 and J is TRBJ2-7, with a possible D match to TRBD1 (5 bases). The CDR3 is made up of 13 amino acids. V was pared by 4 bases and J by 7 bases, with 15 bases between. Germline CDR1 SGDLS, CDR2 YYNGEE. CDR3 residues: CASSMDTPGEQYF. CDR3 DNA sequence: TGTGCCAGCAGCATGGACACCCCAGGGGAGCAGTACTTC.

The chain employs TRBV14 and TRBJ1-1; possibly TRBD1 for D (6 bases). V was pared by 1 base and J by 7 bases, with 10 bases between. Germline values: CDR1 SGHDN, CDR2 FVKESK. CDR3 length: 13 amino acids. The CDR3 sequence: CASSQVRGFEAFF. CDR3 nucleotide sequence: TGTGCCAGCAGCCAAGTCAGGGGATTTGAAGCTTTCTTT.

The rearrangement links TRBV13 to TRBJ2-3; 13 nucleotides align to TRBD2. V lost 8 bases and J lost 4; bases outside the gene matches: 6. The CDR3 sequence is 15 residues long. Germline V gives CDR1 PRHDT, CDR2 FYEKMQ (reference sequence). CDR3 nucleotides: TGTGCCAGCGCCTCGACTAGCGGGGGGCCAGATACGCAGTATTTT. Translated, it gives CASASTSGGPDTQYF.

The rearrangement links TRBV27 to TRBJ2-1, with 9 bases that match TRBD2. The junction had 9 bases not matched to a gene; V was cut back by 4 bases and J by 8 bases. The germline V gene encodes CDR1 MNHEY and CDR2 SMNVEV (reference sequence). The CDR3 has 15 amino acids. DNA of the CDR3: TGTGCCAGCAGTTACTTTAGCGGGAGTGGGTATGAGCAGTTCTTC. Its translation is CASSYFSGSGYEQFF.

The rearrangement joins TRBV6-5 to TRBJ1-1, with D possibly being TRBD1 (5 bases). Looked up from germline, CDR1 is MNHEY and CDR2 is SVGAGI. Trimming took 2 bases from V and 6 from J, leaving 19 bases between them. The CDR3 is 16 amino acids. CDR3 sequence (DNA): TGTGCCAGCAGTTACAGTGTCGGGGGTAATGGACCTGAAGCTTTCTTT. Protein sequence: CASSYSVGGNGPEAFF.

The chain employs TRBV27 and TRBJ1-1, with D possibly being TRBD1 (6 bases). CDR1 and CDR2 from the germline V gene are MNHEY and SMNVEV (reference sequence). V gave up 2 bases and J gave up 0 bases, with 10 bases separating them. This CDR3 contains 15 residues. CDR3 region: CASSLSRGMNTEAFF. The CDR3 DNA is TGTGCCAGCAGTTTAAGTAGGGGGATGAACACTGAAGCTTTCTTT.

The table lists this clone with a count of one. This chain links TRBV4-3 with TRBJ1-1, with D uncertain. This CDR3 is 14 amino acids long. CDR1 LGHNA and CDR2 YSLEER come from the germline V gene. V was cut by 0 bases and J by 1 base, with 6 bases left in between. CDR3 region: CASSQDTGNTEAFF. The CDR3 region has the DNA TGCGCCAGCAGCCAAGATACCGGGAACACTGAAGCTTTCTTT.

The genes are TRBV19 and TRBJ2-7; 12 bases are shared with TRBD1. The CDR3 is made up of 15 amino acids. Per germline, CDR1 LNHDA and CDR2 SQIVND (reference sequence). V was pared by 5 bases and J by 3 bases, with 5 bases of the junction left unmatched. The CDR3 reads CASSAGTGGYYEQYF. The DNA of the CDR3 is TGTGCCAGTAGTGCGGGGACAGGGGGCTACTACGAGCAGTACTTC.

The CDR3 sequence is CASSELSRVMGTEAFF. The CDR3 DNA is TGTGCCAGCAGTGAATTATCCAGGGTAATGGGCACTGAAGCTTTCTTT. The rearrangement uses TRBV6-1 and TRBJ1-1, with a tentative D call TRBD1 (5 bases). Germline V gene sequence: CDR1 MNHNS, CDR2 SASEGT. The V gene lost 2 bases and the J gene lost 4 bases, with 17 bases spanning the gap. The CDR3 consists of 16 residues.

CDR3 residues: CAISREVQETQYF. Here the CDR3 DNA reads TGTGCCATCAGTAGAGAGGTCCAAGAGACCCAGTACTTC. V usage is TRBV10-3 and J usage is TRBJ2-5; no clear D gene. This CDR3 is 13 amino acids long. The V end was cut by 5 bases, the J end by 1 base, with 8 bases between. Germline values: CDR1 ENHRY, CDR2 SYGVKD.

The chain joins TRBV13 to TRBJ1-1, with D possibly matching TRBD1 (5 bases). The CDR3 runs to 13 residues. V was shortened by 1 base and J by 5 bases, with 8 bases between the two germline ends. Looked up from germline, CDR1 is PRHDT and CDR2 is FYEKMQ (reference sequence). CDR3 amino acids: CASSLEGETEAFF. DNA for the CDR3: TGTGCCAGCAGCTTAGAAGGGGAAACTGAAGCTTTCTTT.

The chain has TRBV29-1 and TRBJ2-1, with D hard to call. CDR1 and CDR2 from the germline V gene are SQVTM and ANQGSEA. V gave up 4 bases and J gave up 0 bases, with 16 bases separating them. The CDR3 extends over 16 amino acids. CDR3 bases: TGCAGCGTTGTTTTACCGTCGGCTTTCTCCTACAATGAGCAGTTCTTC. Protein product: CSVVLPSAFSYNEQFF.